Presented here are 5 T cell receptor beta chains from one specimen sequenced in a study of CD8 T cells in ankylosing spondylitis. Findings and limits, study-wide: A TCR beta motif of fewer than ten highly homologous variants appeared characteristic of ankylosing spondylitis blood.

No antigen is known for these receptors. TCRdb re-called the 5' RACE reads with MiXCR, one entry per CDR3 protein. The repertoire includes roughly 670,000 distinct CDR3 sequences, 15% to 20% of them detected once, and under 20% sits in the top ten. Sequenced input: blood, either unsorted or a sorted T cell fraction (not recorded which). These TCRs come from a male donor with ankylosing spondylitis.

V gene TRBV9 combines with J gene TRBJ2-2, with 7 bases that match TRBD1. Germline V gene sequence: CDR1 SGDLS, CDR2 YYNGEE. Trimming at V came to 2 bases and at J to 6 bases, leaving 1 base not matched to a gene. This CDR3 comprises 13 residues. CDR3 DNA: TGTGCCAGCAGCGTGACAGGGTCCGGGGAGCTGTTTTTT. This translates into CASSVTGSGELFF.

J is TRBJ2-7 and V is TRBV2; weak D call: TRBD2 (7 bases). Germline CDR1 reads SNHLY; CDR2 reads FYNNEI. The V end was cut by 1 base, the J end by 5 bases, with 18 bases between. This CDR3 contains 16 residues. DNA of the CDR3: TGTGCCAGCAGTGAAGGAGGGTGGGGGGGCATGGACGAGCAGTACTTC. This codes for CASSEGGWGGMDEQYF.

The J gene is TRBJ2-5, the V gene TRBV6-1; D might be TRBD1 (5 bases). The CDR3 is 14 amino acids. V was pared by 0 bases and J by 3 bases, with 8 bases between. Germline-derived CDR1 and CDR2 are MNHNS and SASEGT. CDR3 residues: CASSEAAGKETQYF. DNA for the CDR3: TGTGCCAGCAGTGAAGCGGCAGGGAAAGAGACCCAGTACTTC.

This clonotype was observed many times. The V gene is TRBV15, the J gene TRBJ2-1, with D possibly being TRBD1 (6 bases). Trimming took off 7 bases at V and 8 bases at J, with 18 bases between the two ends. CDR1 and CDR2 from the germline V gene are LNHNV and YYDKDF (reference sequence). The CDR3 spans 14 residues. DNA for the CDR3: TGTGCCACCACCCCGGACAGACGGAATGATGAGCAGTTCTTC. Its protein product is CATTPDRRNDEQFF. Variable domain in full (rest from reference TRBV15 and TRBJ2-1): DAMVIQNPRYQVTQFGKPVTLSCSQTLNHNVMYWYQQKSSQAPKLLFHYYDKDFNNEADTPDNFQSRRPNTSFCFLDIRSPGLGDTAMYLCATTPDRRNDEQFFGPGTRLTVL.

The rearrangement joins TRBV30 to TRBJ1-4; D not certain. Germline loops: CDR1 GTSNPN, CDR2 SVGIG (reference sequence). V was clipped by 2 bases and J by 6 bases, with 7 bases between them. The CDR3 extends over 12 amino acids. The CDR3 protein is CAWSPRDEKLFF. The CDR3 coding sequence is TGTGCCTGGAGTCCGAGGGATGAAAAACTGTTTTTT.